Listed here are 21 T cell receptor beta chains from one sample, sequenced in a study of control samples from healthy donors and cancer patients. Some clones are missing from TCRdb's copy, which holds only in-frame ones; the method was immunoSEQ multiplex PCR. There are 150,000 to 200,000 clones in the sample; roughly 89% occur only once, and about 1.4% lies in the top ten. The specimen was blood. These receptors all come from a woman aged 50 to 60 in good health.

The CDR3: CASSLAGSKPQHF. As DNA, the CDR3 is TGTGCCAGCAGCTTAGCAGGGTCCAAGCCCCAGCATTTT. This rearrangement joins TRBV7-2 to TRBJ1-5; unclear D gene. This CDR3 is built from 13 residues. Germline-derived CDR1 and CDR2 are SGHTA and FQGNSA. Trimming took off 0 bases at V and 8 bases at J, with 8 bases between the two ends. Using reference TRBV7-2 and TRBJ1-5 for the parts outside the CDR3, the full variable domain is GAGVSQSPSNKVTEKGKDVELRCDPISGHTALYWYRQSLGQGLEFLIYFQGNSAPDKSGLPSDRFSAERTGGSVSTLTIQRTQQEDSAVYLCASSLAGSKPQHFGDGTRLSIL.

The V and J genes are TRBV7-9 and TRBJ1-5; TRBD1 agrees at 7 bases. Looked up from germline, CDR1 is SEHNR and CDR2 is FQNEAQ (reference sequence). J was trimmed by 7 bases and V by 5 bases; bases with no gene match: 5. The CDR3 sequence is 13 residues long. DNA for the CDR3: TGTGCCAGCAGCCCAGGGGGAGACCAGCCCCAGCATTTT. Protein sequence: CASSPGGDQPQHF. Combining the CDR3 with reference TRBV7-9 and TRBJ1-5 gives the whole variable domain DTGVSQNPRHKITKRGQNVTFRCDPISEHNRLYWYRQTLGQGPEFLTYFQNEAQLEKSRLLSDRFSAERPKGSFSTLEIQRTEQGDSAMYLCASSPGGDQPQHFGDGTRLSIL.

This chain uses TRBV6-2 or TRBV6-3 with TRBJ1-1; D unresolved. The CDR3 sequence is 14 residues long. Trimming shortened V by 0 bases and J by 8 bases, and 13 bases separated the two germline ends. Germline lookup yields CDR1 MNHEY and CDR2 SVGEGT. CDR3 loop: CASSYSPIHFEAFF. The CDR3 region has the DNA TGTGCCAGCAGTTACTCCCCCATCCACTTCGAAGCTTTCTTT.

The chain joins TRBV29-1 to TRBJ1-1; maybe TRBD1 (5 bases). V was pared by 6 bases and J by 0 bases, with 26 bases between. This CDR3 has 18 residues. From germline, CDR1 is SQVTM and CDR2 ANQGSEA. CDR3 loop: CSVTPFWGVLSMNTEAFF. CDR3 nucleotide sequence: TGCAGCGTCACGCCTTTCTGGGGGGTTCTCTCGATGAACACTGAAGCTTTCTTT.

The chain combines TRBV5-6 with TRBJ2-7; TRBD2 matches at 10 bases. This CDR3 is 19 amino acids long. CDR1 and CDR2 (germline): SGHDT, YYEEEE. Losses at the gene ends were 3 bases for V and 3 bases for J; bases not matched to a gene: 18. CDR3 sequence reads: CASSSTSGLAGVADYEQYF. CDR3 DNA: TGTGCCAGCAGCTCCACCTCCGGGCTAGCGGGAGTTGCGGACTACGAGCAGTACTTC.

A word on this clone: This specimen includes other DNA sequences encoding the same CDR3. The CDR3 bases are TGTGCCAGCAGCCCCGGCCAAATCGGGGAGACCCAGTACTTC. This gives the protein CASSPGQIGETQYF. The rearrangement uses TRBV5-4 and TRBJ2-5; D is unresolved. CDR1 and CDR2 (germline): SGHNT, YYREEE (reference sequence). This CDR3 is built from 14 residues. Trimming removed 4 bases at V and 5 bases at J, with 15 bases between.

This chain connects TRBV28 to TRBJ1-2; the D gene is possibly TRBD1 (5 bases). This CDR3 has 14 amino acids. Germline CDR1 is MDHEN and CDR2 is SYDVKM. Trimming pared 3 bases from V and 8 bases from J, leaving 16 bases between. The CDR3 DNA sequence: TGTGCCAGCAGTTTGGGGGGACTGTCTAGCGGCTACACCTTC. This translates into CASSLGGLSSGYTF.

This clone was observed a single time. The chain links TRBV7-8 to TRBJ2-1, with TRBD2 matching over 8 bases. The CDR3 sequence is 16 residues long. With V trimmed by 4 bases and J by 0 bases, 5 bases remained unmatched. Germline assignment: CDR1 SGHVS and CDR2 FQNEAQ. Here the CDR3 reads CASSSIAGRSYNEQFF. The CDR3 DNA reads as TGTGCCAGCAGCTCGATAGCGGGGCGCTCCTACAATGAGCAGTTCTTC.

This clone came up a few times. The CDR3 region has the DNA TGTGCCAGCAGCTTAGTTGGTGAAGGAGAGGTCGAGCAGTACTTC. Translated, it gives CASSLVGEGEVEQYF. The chain recombines TRBV7-9 with TRBJ2-7; D is unresolved. Germline V gives CDR1 SEHNR, CDR2 FQNEAQ (reference sequence). Trimming stripped 1 base from V and 6 bases from J, with 16 bases between. The CDR3 contains 15 residues.

The rearrangement links TRBV29-1 to TRBJ1-6, with 7 bases lining up with TRBD1. Germline assignment: CDR1 SQVTM and CDR2 ANQGSEA. Losses at the gene ends were 6 bases for V and 7 bases for J; bases not matched to a gene: 9. This CDR3 has 14 residues. CDR3 loop: CSVAAGTENSPLHF. CDR3 coding DNA: TGCAGCGTCGCGGCCGGGACAGAGAATTCACCCCTCCACTTT.

This clone was detected only once. The V gene is TRBV24-1, the J gene TRBJ1-2; 7 bases align to TRBD1. The J segment lost 1 base and the V segment lost 2 bases, leaving 9 bases of the junction unmatched. The length of the CDR3 is 17 residues. Germline CDR1 reads KGHDR; CDR2 reads SFDVKD. In nucleotides, the CDR3 is TGTGCCACCAGTGATTCCTTACAGGGGCCCAGTAACTATGGCTACACCTTC. This encodes CATSDSLQGPSNYGYTF.

This chain uses TRBV7-9 with TRBJ2-7, with 15 bases matching TRBD2. Germline lookup yields CDR1 SEHNR and CDR2 FQNEAQ (reference sequence). The CDR3 extends over 15 amino acids. The trim removed 4 bases at V and 2 bases at J, leaving 0 bases unmatched. The CDR3 region is CASSWTSGRAYEQYF. DNA for the CDR3: TGTGCCAGCAGCTGGACTAGCGGGAGGGCCTACGAGCAGTACTTC.

This chain connects TRBV11-2 to TRBJ2-1, with D perhaps TRBD2 (6 bases). Germline V gene lookup returns CDR1 SGHAT and CDR2 FQNNGV. The CDR3 runs 14 residues. With 1 base removed from V and 9 bases from J, the gap between germline ends came to 13 bases. In DNA, the CDR3 is TGTGCCAGCAGCTTAGCGGGAGTGACGGGTGAGCAGTTCTTC. Protein product: CASSLAGVTGEQFF.

The rearrangement links TRBV5-1 to TRBJ1-5, with a possible D match to TRBD1 (5 bases). The CDR3 is 14 amino acids. Per germline, CDR1 SGHRS and CDR2 YFSETQ. V was clipped by 4 bases and J by 0 bases, with 8 bases between them. CDR3 coding DNA: TGCGCCAGCAGCCCGACAGATAGCAATCAGCCCCAGCATTTT. Amino acid sequence: CASSPTDSNQPQHF.

V usage is TRBV28 and J usage is TRBJ1-1; no reliable D call. Germline V gene data show CDR1 as MDHEN and CDR2 as SYDVKM. The CDR3 is 15 residues long. The ends were cut back, 3 bases at V and 8 bases at J, with 19 bases in the middle. In nucleotides, the CDR3 is TGTGCCAGCAGTTTCACCGGGATGGTGACCCGGGAAGCTTTCTTT. Encoded protein: CASSFTGMVTREAFF.

The rearrangement joins TRBV5-4 to TRBJ2-5; no reliable D call. The germline CDR1 and CDR2 sequences are SGHNT and YYREEE (reference sequence). The CDR3 has 11 residues. V gave up 2 bases and J gave up 6 bases, with 5 bases separating them. The CDR3 region is CASSFGQTQYF. DNA for the CDR3: TGTGCCAGCAGCTTCGGCCAGACCCAGTACTTC.

The rearrangement joins TRBV28 to TRBJ1-2; D ambiguous. The V and J ends lost 3 bases and 2 bases respectively, with 13 bases between them. CDR1 and CDR2 from the germline V gene are MDHEN and SYDVKM. The CDR3 has 15 residues. CDR3 in DNA: TGTGCCAGCAGTTTCGCTCCGGCTCAAAACTATGGCTACACCTTC. It translates to CASSFAPAQNYGYTF.

The rearrangement links TRBV5-1 to TRBJ1-1; a possible D gene is TRBD1 (5 bases). Germline V gives CDR1 SGHRS, CDR2 YFSETQ. Between the trimmed V and J ends, which lost 0 bases and 3 bases, there was a span of 18 bases. The CDR3 sequence is 17 residues long. CDR3 bases: TGCGCCAGCAGCTTGGCCGAAGGGGCAGGGCGAGACACTGAAGCTTTCTTT. Translation: CASSLAEGAGRDTEAFF. Full variable domain (outside the CDR3, taken from reference TRBV5-1 and TRBJ1-1): KAGVTQTPRYLIKTRGQQVTLSCSPISGHRSVSWYQQTPGQGLQFLFEYFSETQRNKGNFPGRFSGRQFSNSRSEMNVSTLELGDSALYLCASSLAEGAGRDTEAFFGQGTRLTVV.

With respect to this clone: The junction and the germline gene differ at one end; a read error may be behind it. V and J are TRBV4-2 and TRBJ2-5; 12 nucleotides agree with TRBD2. Germline CDR1 LGHNA, CDR2 YNFKEQ. The CDR3 consists of 15 residues. CDR3 DNA: TGTGCCAGCAGCCAAGTGTCTAGCGGGAGGGCCAAAGTAGACTTC. Encoded protein: CASSQVSSGRAKVDF.

This chain links TRBV3-1 (or the pseudogene TRBV3-2) with TRBJ2-7; the match to TRBD1 covers 9 bases. This CDR3 has 15 residues. Looked up from germline, CDR1 is LGHDT and CDR2 is YNNKEL (reference sequence). The V segment lost 5 bases and the J segment 5 bases; nucleotides outside the gene matches: 10. The CDR3 nucleotides are TGTGCCAGCAGCATTCCGGGACAGGGAATCCACGAGCAGTACTTC. Translating gives CASSIPGQGIHEQYF.

This rearrangement joins TRBV15 to TRBJ2-5, with TRBD1 as a possible D gene (5 bases). This CDR3 region has 16 residues. Germline-derived CDR1 and CDR2 are LNHNV and YYDKDF (reference sequence). The V end was cut by 0 bases, the J end by 0 bases, with 11 bases between. The CDR3 spells CATSREVWGYQETQYF. The CDR3 DNA reads TGTGCCACCAGCAGAGAGGTGTGGGGCTACCAAGAGACCCAGTACTTC.